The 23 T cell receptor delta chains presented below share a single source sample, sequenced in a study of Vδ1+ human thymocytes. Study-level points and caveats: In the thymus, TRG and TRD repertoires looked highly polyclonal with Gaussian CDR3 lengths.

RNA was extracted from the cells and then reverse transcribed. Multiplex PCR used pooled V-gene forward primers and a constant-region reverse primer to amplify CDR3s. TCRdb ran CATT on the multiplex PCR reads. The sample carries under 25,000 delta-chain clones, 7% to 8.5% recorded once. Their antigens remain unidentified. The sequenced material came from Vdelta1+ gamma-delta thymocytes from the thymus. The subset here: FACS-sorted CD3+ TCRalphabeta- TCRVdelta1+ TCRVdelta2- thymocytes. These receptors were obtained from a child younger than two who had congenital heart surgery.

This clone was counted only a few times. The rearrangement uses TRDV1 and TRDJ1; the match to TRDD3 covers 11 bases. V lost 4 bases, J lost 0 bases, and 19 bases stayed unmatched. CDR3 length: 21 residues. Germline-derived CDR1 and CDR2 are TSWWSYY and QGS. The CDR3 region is CALGAKRPLRAGGYYTDKLIF. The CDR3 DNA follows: TGTGCTCTTGGGGCCAAGAGGCCCCTACGAGCTGGGGGATACTACACCGATAAACTCATCTTT.

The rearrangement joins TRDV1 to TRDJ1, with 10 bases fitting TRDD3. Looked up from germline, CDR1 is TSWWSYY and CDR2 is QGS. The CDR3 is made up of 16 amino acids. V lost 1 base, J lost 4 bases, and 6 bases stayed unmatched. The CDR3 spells CALGEPIYWGIDKLIF. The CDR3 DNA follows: TGTGCTCTTGGGGAACCCATCTACTGGGGGATCGATAAACTCATCTTT.

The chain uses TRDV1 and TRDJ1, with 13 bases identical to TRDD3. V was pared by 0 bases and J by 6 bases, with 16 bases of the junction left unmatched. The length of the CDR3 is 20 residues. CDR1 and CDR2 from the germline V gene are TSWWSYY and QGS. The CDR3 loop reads CALGELGTTGGYGRENKLIF. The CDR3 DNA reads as TGTGCTCTTGGGGAACTCGGAACCACTGGGGGATACGGTCGGGAAAATAAACTCATCTTT.

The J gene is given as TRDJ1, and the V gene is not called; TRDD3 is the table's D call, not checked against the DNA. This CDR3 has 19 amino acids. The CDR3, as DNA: TGTGCTCTTGGGGAACTACCGCCCGCCCTACTGCGCTACACCGATAAACTCATCTTT. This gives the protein CALGELPPALLRYTDKLIF.

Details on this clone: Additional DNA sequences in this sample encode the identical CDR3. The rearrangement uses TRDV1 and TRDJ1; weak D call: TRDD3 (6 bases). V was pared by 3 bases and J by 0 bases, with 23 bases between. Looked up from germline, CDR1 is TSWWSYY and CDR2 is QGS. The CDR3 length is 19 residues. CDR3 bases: TGTGCTCTTGGGGAGGGGGTTCCGCAGGGGGAACCCTACACCGATAAACTCATCTTT. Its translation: CALGEGVPQGEPYTDKLIF.

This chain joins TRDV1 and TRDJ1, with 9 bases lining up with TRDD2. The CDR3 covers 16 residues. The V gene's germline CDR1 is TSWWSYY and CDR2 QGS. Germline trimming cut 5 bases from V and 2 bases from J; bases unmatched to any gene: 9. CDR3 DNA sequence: TGTGCTCTTGGGACAAGGCCTTCCTACCCTACCGATAAACTCATCTTT. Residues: CALGTRPSYPTDKLIF.

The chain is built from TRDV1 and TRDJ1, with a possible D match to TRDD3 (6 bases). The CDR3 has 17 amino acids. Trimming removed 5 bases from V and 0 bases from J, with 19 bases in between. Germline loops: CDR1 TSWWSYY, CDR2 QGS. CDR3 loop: CALGPRWGPIYTDKLIF. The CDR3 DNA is TGTGCTCTTGGGCCACGTTGGGGGCCTATTTACACCGATAAACTCATCTTT.

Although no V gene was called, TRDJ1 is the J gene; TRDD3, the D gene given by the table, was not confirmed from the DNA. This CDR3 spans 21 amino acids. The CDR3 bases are TGTGCTCTTGGGGAACTAGAATCTGTCCCGTCCTTACTGGGACGAACCGATAAACTCATCTTT. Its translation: CALGELESVPSLLGRTDKLIF.

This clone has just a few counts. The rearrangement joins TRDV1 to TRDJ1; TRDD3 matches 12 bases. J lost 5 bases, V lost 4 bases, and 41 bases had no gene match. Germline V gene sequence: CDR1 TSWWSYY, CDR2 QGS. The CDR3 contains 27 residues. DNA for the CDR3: TGTGCTCTTGGGGGTCCAACATCCCTGGCCCTTTTACTGGGGGATACCGCGGGTGTACTTGATCGAGATAAACTCATCTTT. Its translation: CALGGPTSLALLLGDTAGVLDRDKLIF.

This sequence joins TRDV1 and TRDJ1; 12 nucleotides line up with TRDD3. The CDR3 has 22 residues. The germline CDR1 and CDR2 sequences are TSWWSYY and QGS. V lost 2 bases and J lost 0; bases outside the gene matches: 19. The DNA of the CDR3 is TGTGCTCTTGGGGAATTGGCCCACTTCCTCTGGGGGATACGCGAGAACACCGATAAACTCATCTTT. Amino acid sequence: CALGELAHFLWGIRENTDKLIF.

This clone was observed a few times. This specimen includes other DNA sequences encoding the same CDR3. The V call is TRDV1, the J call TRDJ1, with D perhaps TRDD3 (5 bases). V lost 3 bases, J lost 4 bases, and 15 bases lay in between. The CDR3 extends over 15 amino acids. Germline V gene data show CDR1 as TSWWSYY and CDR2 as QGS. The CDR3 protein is CALGDQGGVDDKLIF. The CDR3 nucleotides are TGTGCTCTTGGGGACCAGGGGGGTGTTGACGATAAACTCATCTTT.

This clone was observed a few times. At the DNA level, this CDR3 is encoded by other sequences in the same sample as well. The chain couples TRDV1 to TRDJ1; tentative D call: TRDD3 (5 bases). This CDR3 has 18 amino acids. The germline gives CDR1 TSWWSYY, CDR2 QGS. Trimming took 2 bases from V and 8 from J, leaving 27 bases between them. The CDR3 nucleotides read TGTGCTCTTGGGGAAATCCCCTTTACTACGGTGTCTGGGCGGAAACTCATCTTT. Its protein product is CALGEIPFTTVSGRKLIF.

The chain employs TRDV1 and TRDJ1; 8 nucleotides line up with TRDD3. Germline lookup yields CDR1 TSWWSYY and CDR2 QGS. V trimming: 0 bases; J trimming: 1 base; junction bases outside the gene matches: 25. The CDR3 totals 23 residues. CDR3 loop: CALGELGVDSSNLLGVPTDKLIF. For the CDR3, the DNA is TGTGCTCTTGGGGAACTCGGGGTGGATTCCTCCAACTTACTGGGGGTGCCCACCGATAAACTCATCTTT.

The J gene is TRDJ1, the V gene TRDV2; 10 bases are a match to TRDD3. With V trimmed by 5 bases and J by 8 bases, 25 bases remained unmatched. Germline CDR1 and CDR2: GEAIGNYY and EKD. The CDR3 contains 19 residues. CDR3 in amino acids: CACGATTGGSGVLSDKLIF. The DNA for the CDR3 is TGTGCCTGTGGCGCAACTACTGGGGGATCCGGGGTGTTGAGTGACAAACTCATCTTT.

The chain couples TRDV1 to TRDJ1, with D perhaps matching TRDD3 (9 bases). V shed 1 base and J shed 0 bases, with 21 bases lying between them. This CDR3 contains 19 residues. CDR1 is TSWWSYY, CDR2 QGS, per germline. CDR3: CALGEPASYWGRYTDKLIF. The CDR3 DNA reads TGTGCTCTTGGGGAACCCGCTTCCTACTGGGGGAGGTACACCGATAAACTCATCTTT.

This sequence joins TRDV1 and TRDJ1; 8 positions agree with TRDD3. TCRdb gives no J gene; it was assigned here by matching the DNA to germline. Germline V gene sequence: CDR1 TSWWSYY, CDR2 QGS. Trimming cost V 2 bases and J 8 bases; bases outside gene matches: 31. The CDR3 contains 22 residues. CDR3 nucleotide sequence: TGTGCTCTTGGGGAAGGCCTTCCGTGGACCTCTACTAGTACTGGGGGTTCCTCCAAACTCATCTTT. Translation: CALGEGLPWTSTSTGGSSKLIF.

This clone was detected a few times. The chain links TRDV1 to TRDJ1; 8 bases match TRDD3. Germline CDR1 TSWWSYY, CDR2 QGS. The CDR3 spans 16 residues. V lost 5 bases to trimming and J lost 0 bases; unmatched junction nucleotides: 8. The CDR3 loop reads CALGKTGGLYTDKLIF. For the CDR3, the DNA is TGTGCTCTTGGGAAAACTGGGGGTTTATACACCGATAAACTCATCTTT.

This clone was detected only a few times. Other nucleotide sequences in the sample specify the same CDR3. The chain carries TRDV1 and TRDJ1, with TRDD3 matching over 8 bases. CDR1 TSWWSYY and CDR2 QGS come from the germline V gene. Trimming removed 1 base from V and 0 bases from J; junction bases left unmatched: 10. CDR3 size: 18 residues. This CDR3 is CALGEPTSPGGHTDKLIF. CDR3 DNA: TGTGCTCTTGGGGAACCTACGTCCCCTGGGGGACACACCGATAAACTCATCTTT.

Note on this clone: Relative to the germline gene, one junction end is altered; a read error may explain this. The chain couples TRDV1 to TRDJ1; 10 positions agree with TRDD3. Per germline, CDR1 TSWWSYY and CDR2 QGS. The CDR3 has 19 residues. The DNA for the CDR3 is TGTGCTCTTGGGGAACGATGTACTGGGGGATCGCCCTACACCGATAAACCCATCTTT. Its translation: CALGERCTGGSPYTDKPIF.

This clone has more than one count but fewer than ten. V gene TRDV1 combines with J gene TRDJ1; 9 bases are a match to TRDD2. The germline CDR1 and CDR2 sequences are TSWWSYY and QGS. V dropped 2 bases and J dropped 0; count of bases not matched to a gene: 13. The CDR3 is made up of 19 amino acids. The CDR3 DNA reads TGTGCTCTTGGGGAAGGGGCCTTCCTACGTCGGTACGACACCGATAAACTCATCTTT. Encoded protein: CALGEGAFLRRYDTDKLIF.

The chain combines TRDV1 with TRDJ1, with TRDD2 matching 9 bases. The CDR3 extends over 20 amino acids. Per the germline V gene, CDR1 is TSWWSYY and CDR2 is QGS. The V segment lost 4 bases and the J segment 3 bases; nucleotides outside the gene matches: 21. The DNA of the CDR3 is TGTGCTCTTGGGGCGCCCCCTTCCTACGTACTGGGGATCCGGGCCGATAAACTCATCTTT. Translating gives CALGAPPSYVLGIRADKLIF.

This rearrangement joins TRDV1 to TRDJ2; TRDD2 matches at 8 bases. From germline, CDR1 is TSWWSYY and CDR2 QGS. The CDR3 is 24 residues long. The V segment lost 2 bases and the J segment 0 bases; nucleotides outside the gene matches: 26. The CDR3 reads CALGEGPRFLLSTRTNSLTAQLFF. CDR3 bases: TGTGCTCTTGGGGAAGGGCCCCGCTTCCTACTGTCGACCCGAACCAATTCTTTGACAGCACAACTCTTCTTT.

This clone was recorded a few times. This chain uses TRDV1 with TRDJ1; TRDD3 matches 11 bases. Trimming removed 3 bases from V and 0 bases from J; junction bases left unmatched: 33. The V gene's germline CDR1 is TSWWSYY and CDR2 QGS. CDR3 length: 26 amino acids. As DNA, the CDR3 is TGTGCTCTTGGGGAGACTGGACCTGGGTGTCGACCTTCACCCGCTGGGGGATACTCGTACACCGATAAACTCATCTTT. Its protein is CALGETGPGCRPSPAGGYSYTDKLIF.